The TCR beta chain described here comes from a study of cytomegalovirus exposure and HLA in healthy donors. The wider study: HLA-typed donors contributed around 85 million unique TCRs, which were held in an early data release.

This PCR relied on a set of 60 Vbeta primers and 13 Jbeta primers. Clones were read by immunoSEQ multiplex PCR, and TCRdb kept only the in-frame ones, dropping some. The sample includes roughly 100,000 clones, around 83% of them seen just once. Only a few counts were recorded for this clone. The CDR3 is 15 residues long. V lost 2 bases to trimming and J lost 7 bases, with 12 bases between them. CDR1 MNHNY and CDR2 SVGAGI come from the germline V gene (reference sequence). V is TRBV6-6 and J is TRBJ1-6, with D tentatively TRBD1 (5 bases). The sequence came from a man aged 30 to 39 in good health and CMV-seronegative. The sequencing sample was made of PBMCs. The CDR3 coding sequence is TGTGCCAGCAGTTACAGGGGCAGAGAAAATTCACCCCTCCACTTT. Translating it yields CASSYRGRENSPLHF.